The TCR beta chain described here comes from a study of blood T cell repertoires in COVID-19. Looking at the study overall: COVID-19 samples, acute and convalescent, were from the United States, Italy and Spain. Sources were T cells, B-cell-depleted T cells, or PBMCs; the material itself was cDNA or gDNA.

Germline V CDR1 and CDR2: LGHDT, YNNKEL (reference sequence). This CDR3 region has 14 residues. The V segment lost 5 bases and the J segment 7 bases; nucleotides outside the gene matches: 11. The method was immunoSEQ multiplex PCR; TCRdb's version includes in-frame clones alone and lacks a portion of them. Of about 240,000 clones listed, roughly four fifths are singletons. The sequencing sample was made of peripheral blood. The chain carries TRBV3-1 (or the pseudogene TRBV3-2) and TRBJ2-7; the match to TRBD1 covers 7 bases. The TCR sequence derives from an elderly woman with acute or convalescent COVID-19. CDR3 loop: CASSSRQGWSEQYF. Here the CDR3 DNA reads TGTGCCAGCAGCTCTAGACAGGGTTGGAGTGAGCAGTACTTC.